These 17 T cell receptor beta chains were sequenced from one sample in a study of blood T cell repertoires in COVID-19. Sequenced by immunoSEQ multiplex PCR; TCRdb stores in-frame clones only, minus some. The table records 200,000 to 300,000 clones, around 83% of them present only once. Sequencing input: peripheral blood. The receptors were sampled from an elderly man with acute or convalescent COVID-19.

The V call is TRBV27, the J call TRBJ1-2; 8 nucleotides match TRBD1. Germline V gives CDR1 MNHEY, CDR2 SMNVEV (reference sequence). The V segment lost 4 bases and the J segment 1 base; nucleotides outside the gene matches: 14. The CDR3 contains 18 residues. CDR3 coding DNA: TGTGCCAGCAGTTCCACAATCCTCCGGGACAGGTTTAACTATGGCTACACCTTC. Its protein is CASSSTILRDRFNYGYTF.

This rearrangement joins TRBV6-5 to TRBJ2-1, with a possible D match to TRBD1 (8 bases). V was shortened by 2 bases and J by 9 bases, with 17 bases between the two germline ends. Germline CDR1 reads MNHEY; CDR2 reads SVGAGI. This CDR3 is built from 15 residues. In DNA, the CDR3 is TGTGCCAGCAGTTACGGCGGGGGCGGACAGGGTGAGCAGTTCTTC. Translated: CASSYGGGGQGEQFF.

This sequence joins TRBV14 and TRBJ1-1, with TRBD1 matching over 9 bases. Germline V lookup: CDR1 SGHDN, CDR2 FVKESK. V shed 0 bases and J 0 bases; nucleotides not matched to a gene: 5. There are 17 residues in the CDR3. CDR3 residues: CASSQEGQGYMNTEAFF. The CDR3 region has the DNA TGTGCCAGCAGCCAAGAGGGACAGGGTTACATGAACACTGAAGCTTTCTTT.

The chain is built from TRBV6-9 and TRBJ1-2; the match to TRBD1 covers 9 bases. The junction had 5 bases not matched to a gene; V was cut back by 4 bases and J by 5 bases. The CDR3 is 14 residues long. CDR1 and CDR2 from the germline V gene are MNHGY and SVAAGI. DNA of the CDR3: TGTGCCAGCAGTTTCACAGGGGGCCGATATGGCTACACCTTC. Its translation: CASSFTGGRYGYTF.

The chain uses TRBV20-1 and TRBJ1-1; D ambiguous. The CDR3 has 11 residues. Germline values: CDR1 DFQATT, CDR2 SNEGSKA (reference sequence). V dropped 7 bases and J dropped 5 bases, with 11 bases sitting between them. The CDR3 DNA is TGCAGTGTCCATATGAGAACTGAAGCTTTCTTT. It is translated as CSVHMRTEAFF.

This chain uses TRBV30 with TRBJ1-6, with D possibly matching TRBD1 (6 bases). Trimming took 3 bases from V and 7 from J, leaving 13 bases between them. Germline CDR1 GTSNPN, CDR2 SVGIG (reference sequence). This CDR3 has 14 amino acids. The CDR3 spells CAWSLAGVNSPLHF. Written as DNA, the CDR3 is TGTGCCTGGAGCCTAGCAGGGGTAAATTCACCCCTCCACTTT. The entire variable domain, with the rest obtained from reference TRBV30 and TRBJ1-6, is as follows: SQTIHQWPATLVQPVGSPLSLECTVEGTSNPNLYWYRQAAGRGLQLLFYSVGIGQISSEVPQNLSASRPQDRQFILSSKKLLLSDSGFYLCAWSLAGVNSPLHFGNGTRLTVT.

In its sample, this clone was seen a few times. This chain links TRBV24-1 with TRBJ2-1; the D gene is possibly TRBD1 (5 bases). Germline V lookup: CDR1 KGHDR, CDR2 SFDVKD. The CDR3 is made up of 14 amino acids. V gave up 1 base and J gave up 8 bases, with 11 bases separating them. Here the CDR3 reads CATSDFRGRHEQFF. The CDR3 region has the DNA TGTGCCACCAGTGATTTTAGGGGTAGGCATGAGCAGTTCTTC.

The chain has TRBV5-4 and TRBJ1-5, with TRBD1 identical over 10 bases. Per germline, CDR1 SGHNT and CDR2 YYREEE (reference sequence). This CDR3 has 14 amino acids. V gave up 4 bases and J gave up 8 bases; unmatched junction bases: 6. Here the CDR3 reads CASSVRGQGEPQHF. The DNA for the CDR3 is TGTGCCAGCAGCGTCCGAGGACAGGGGGAGCCCCAGCATTTT.

V gene TRBV18 combines with J gene TRBJ1-2; D is unclear. Germline CDR1 is KGHSH and CDR2 is LQKENI. This CDR3 has 13 residues. Between the trimmed V and J ends, which lost 6 bases and 6 bases, there was a span of 14 bases. CDR3 region: CASSPSGFDGYTF. CDR3 DNA sequence: TGTGCCAGCTCCCCCTCGGGGTTCGATGGCTACACCTTC.

This clone is a singleton in its sample. The chain combines TRBV24-1 with TRBJ2-6; TRBD1 agrees at 7 bases. V dropped 3 bases and J dropped 0; count of bases not matched to a gene: 10. The germline CDR1 and CDR2 sequences are KGHDR and SFDVKD. This CDR3 region has 19 residues. The CDR3 DNA is TGTGCCACCAGTGATGCTATCGGGACAGCTCGCTCTGGGGCCAACGTCCTGACTTTC. Amino acids: CATSDAIGTARSGANVLTF.

This chain joins TRBV27 and TRBJ2-3; TRBD1 is a possible D gene (6 bases). Per germline, CDR1 MNHEY and CDR2 SMNVEV (reference sequence). V gave up 7 bases and J gave up 6 bases, with 17 bases separating them. CDR3 size: 14 residues. CDR3 nucleotides: TGTGCCAGCACCACTCGCCACAGGGTTGATACGCAGTATTTT. This encodes CASTTRHRVDTQYF.

This clone appeared once. The genes are TRBV10-1 and TRBJ2-3, with 9 nucleotides matching TRBD1. Looked up from germline, CDR1 is WNHNN and CDR2 is SYGVQD (reference sequence). This CDR3 has 15 residues. V trimming: 8 bases; J trimming: 0 bases; junction bases outside the gene matches: 6. This chain's CDR3 is CASARQGESTDTQYF. The CDR3 DNA sequence: TGCGCCAGCGCCCGACAGGGGGAAAGCACAGATACGCAGTATTTT.

The chain carries TRBV5-1 and TRBJ2-3; 7 nucleotides agree with TRBD1. The junction had 3 bases not matched to a gene; V was cut back by 3 bases and J by 2 bases. The CDR3 is 14 residues long. Germline CDR1 SGHRS, CDR2 YFSETQ. CDR3 coding DNA: TGCGCCAGCAGCTCCGGACAGGCCACAGATACGCAGTATTTT. This encodes CASSSGQATDTQYF.

This clone came up once. The gene calls are TRBV3-1 (or the pseudogene TRBV3-2) and TRBJ1-2; D is possibly TRBD1 (5 bases). The CDR3 spans 16 residues. Germline V gene lookup returns CDR1 LGHDT and CDR2 YNNKEL (reference sequence). Trimming left V 1 base short and J 4 bases short, with 16 bases between. CDR3 nucleotide sequence: TGTGCCAGCAGCCAAGGTGGTAGGAGGGGTCCCTATGGCTACACCTTC. It is translated as CASSQGGRRGPYGYTF.

The chain has TRBV19 and TRBJ1-2; tentatively, D is TRBD1 (5 bases). This CDR3 has 15 residues. Per germline, CDR1 LNHDA and CDR2 SQIVND (reference sequence). Trimming took off 6 bases at V and 7 bases at J, with 21 bases between the two ends. CDR3 sequence: CASSTQHGTRVGYTF. DNA of the CDR3: TGTGCCAGTAGCACCCAGCACGGGACTCGGGTTGGCTACACCTTC.

V gene TRBV4-1 combines with J gene TRBJ1-3; D unclear. Trimming removed 1 base at V and 0 bases at J, with 13 bases between. The germline V gene encodes CDR1 MGHRA and CDR2 YSYEKL. The CDR3 consists of 17 residues. The CDR3 bases are TGCGCCAGCAGCCAAGGAACGACCCGACTCTCTGGAAACACCATATATTTT. Translating gives CASSQGTTRLSGNTIYF.

The chain links TRBV3-1 (or the pseudogene TRBV3-2) to TRBJ2-3; D may be TRBD1 (5 bases). The germline gives CDR1 LGHDT, CDR2 YNNKEL (reference sequence). Trimming stripped 0 bases from V and 5 bases from J, with 12 bases between. The CDR3 covers 15 residues. CDR3: CASSQDLTRVDTQYF. The CDR3 region has the DNA TGTGCCAGCAGCCAAGATCTAACCAGGGTAGATACGCAGTATTTT.